What follows are 5 T cell receptor beta chains derived from one specimen sequenced in a study of T cell responses to AZD1222 COVID-19 vaccine. The assay was immunoSEQ multiplex PCR, and TCRdb's table has in-frame clones only and misses some. This table has some 200,000 clones, around 94% appearing once. The specimen comprised peripheral blood, sampled 28 days after the second dose of the MenACWY control vaccine. These receptors all come from an adult who received the MenACWY meningococcal vaccine as a control.

With regard to this clone: The junction shows a germline mismatch at one end, possibly a read error. The chain couples TRBV9 to TRBJ1-3; 9 bases are shared with TRBD1. There are 16 residues in the CDR3. Germline-derived CDR1 and CDR2 are SGDLS and YYNGEE. For the CDR3, the DNA is TGTGCCAGCAGCGTAGGACGGGGACAGGGCCTAAACGCCATATATTTT. Translating it yields CASSVGRGQGLNAIYF.

V and J are TRBV28 and TRBJ1-2; D uncertain. Germline loops: CDR1 MDHEN, CDR2 SYDVKM. The CDR3 length is 14 residues. Trimming removed 8 bases at V and 4 bases at J, with 17 bases between. CDR3 DNA sequence: TGTGCCAGCCGCGGGCCGGGGAGTGGCTATGGCTACACCTTC. This sequence encodes CASRGPGSGYGYTF.

The V and J genes are TRBV11-2 and TRBJ2-2; weak D call: TRBD1 (5 bases). The CDR3 runs 13 residues. Trimming took 7 bases from V and 6 from J, leaving 12 bases between them. CDR1 SGHAT and CDR2 FQNNGV come from the germline V gene. For the CDR3, the DNA is TGTGCCAGCACCGCGACAGCATCCGGGGAGCTGTTTTTT. It yields the protein CASTATASGELFF. The complete variable domain, with remaining parts taken from reference TRBV11-2 and TRBJ2-2, reads EAGVAQSPRYKIIEKRQSVAFWCNPISGHATLYWYQQILGQGPKLLIQFQNNGVVDDSQLPKDRFSAERLKGVDSTLKIQPAKLEDSAVYLCASTATASGELFFGEGSRLTVL.

The chain uses TRBV30 and TRBJ1-1; TRBD1 aligns across 7 bases. The CDR3 has 13 amino acids. Germline lookup yields CDR1 GTSNPN and CDR2 SVGIG (reference sequence). Trimming removed 3 bases from V and 4 bases from J; junction bases left unmatched: 5. The chain's CDR3 is CAWRIQGGTEAFF. In DNA form, the CDR3 reads TGTGCCTGGAGGATCCAGGGGGGCACTGAAGCTTTCTTT.

V usage is TRBV6-2 or TRBV6-3 and J usage is TRBJ2-6; 7 nucleotides line up with TRBD2. The V gene's germline CDR1 is MNHEY and CDR2 SVGEGT. The J segment lost 3 bases and the V segment lost 2 bases, leaving 7 bases of the junction unmatched. The CDR3 has 17 residues. In nucleotides, the CDR3 is TGTGCCAGCAGTTACCCCCGCGGGGGTGGTGGGGCCAACGTCCTGACTTTC. Amino acids: CASSYPRGGGGANVLTF.